A single sample is the source of the 16 T cell receptor beta chains below, sequenced in a study of T cells after yellow fever vaccination. TCRdb ran MiXCR on the 5' RACE reads and lists one entry per CDR3 protein. The sample shows about 150,000 distinct CDR3 sequences, about 6% of them seen only once. The material sequenced was CD4+ T cells sorted from PBMCs, taken on the day of the first yellow fever vaccination. Every receptor here comes from a man aged 18 to 29 who received the YFV17D yellow fever vaccine.

This clonotype was recorded at least ten times. V is TRBV5-1 and J is TRBJ2-7; 9 bases line up with TRBD1. There are 15 residues in the CDR3. The germline V gene encodes CDR1 SGHRS and CDR2 YFSETQ. V lost 4 bases to trimming and J lost 9 bases; unmatched junction nucleotides: 14. CDR3 protein: CASSLDRGGLGGQYF. The CDR3 DNA reads as TGCGCCAGCAGCCTGGACAGGGGAGGCCTTGGGGGGCAGTACTTC.

The V gene is TRBV11-2, the J gene TRBJ2-1; D possibly matches TRBD1 or TRBD2 (6 bases each). The CDR3 extends over 18 amino acids. In germline, CDR1 is SGHAT, CDR2 FQNNGV. The V gene lost 4 bases and the J gene lost 4 bases, with 23 bases spanning the gap. The CDR3 sequence is CASSSRGAYSAEYNEQFF. For the CDR3, the DNA is TGTGCCAGCAGCTCTAGGGGGGCATACAGCGCCGAGTACAATGAGCAGTTCTTC.

This clonotype was detected ten times or more. CDR3 nucleotides: TGTGCCAGCAGCTCGGGACTAGCGGGATACAATGAGCAGTTCTTC. Residues: CASSSGLAGYNEQFF. V is TRBV11-2 and J is TRBJ2-1; 13 bases align to TRBD2. J gave up 4 bases and V 4 bases, and 1 base lay outside the gene matches. The CDR3 totals 15 residues. Germline V CDR1 and CDR2: SGHAT, FQNNGV.

This clonotype was counted between two and nine times. This chain connects TRBV20-1 to TRBJ2-1, with D unresolved. V lost 6 bases and J lost 8, with 14 bases in between. The CDR3 is 12 amino acids. In germline, CDR1 is DFQATT, CDR2 SNEGSKA (reference sequence). In nucleotides, the CDR3 is TGCAGTGCGACTGACGTAGGCGATGAGCAGTTCTTC. Translated, it gives CSATDVGDEQFF.

This clonotype has a count of ten or more. The chain uses TRBV10-3 and TRBJ2-5, with 8 bases that match TRBD1. Germline lookup yields CDR1 ENHRY and CDR2 SYGVKD. This CDR3 is 13 amino acids long. Trimming cost V 11 bases and J 4 bases; bases outside gene matches: 9. Written as DNA, the CDR3 is TGTGCCGGAGGACCTACAGGGGGAGAGACCCAGTACTTC. As protein: CAGGPTGGETQYF.

This clonotype occurred a few times. The genes are TRBV7-2 and TRBJ2-3; TRBD1 agrees at 8 bases. J was trimmed by 5 bases and V by 5 bases; bases with no gene match: 9. CDR3 length: 15 residues. Germline V gene sequence: CDR1 SGHTA, CDR2 FQGNSA. The CDR3 spells CASSPGQGVGDTQYF. The DNA for the CDR3 is TGTGCCAGCAGCCCAGGACAGGGAGTGGGAGATACGCAGTATTTT. Supplemented by reference TRBV7-2 and TRBJ2-3, the full variable domain reads GAGVSQSPSNKVTEKGKDVELRCDPISGHTALYWYRQSLGQGLEFLIYFQGNSAPDKSGLPSDRFSAERTGGSVSTLTIQRTQQEDSAVYLCASSPGQGVGDTQYFGPGTRLTVL.

The rearrangement uses TRBV5-6 and TRBJ1-5, with D possibly being TRBD1 (6 bases). Germline V gene sequence: CDR1 SGHDT, CDR2 YYEEEE. V gave up 2 bases and J gave up 5 bases, with 11 bases separating them. The CDR3 sequence is 14 residues long. CDR3 sequence: CASSFRGMDQPQHF. In DNA, the CDR3 is TGTGCCAGCAGCTTTAGGGGGATGGATCAGCCCCAGCATTTT.

This clonotype has a handful of counts. V is TRBV11-3 and J is TRBJ2-3, with 15 nucleotides matching TRBD2. Trimming took 5 bases from V and 5 from J; bases not matched to a gene: 8. Germline CDR1 and CDR2: SGHNT and YENEEA. CDR3 size: 17 residues. CDR3 region: CASSAGTSGGYKDTQYF. The CDR3 nucleotides read TGTGCCAGCAGCGCCGGGACTAGCGGGGGGTACAAAGATACGCAGTATTTT. The variable domain in full, completed from reference TRBV11-3 and TRBJ2-3, reads EAGVVQSPRYKIIEKKQPVAFWCNPISGHNTLYWYLQNLGQGPELLIRYENEEAVDDSQLPKDRFSAERLKGVDSTLKIQPAELGDSAVYLCASSAGTSGGYKDTQYFGPGTRLTVL.

This clonotype was seen only a few times. The chain employs TRBV19 and TRBJ2-1; possibly TRBD2 for D (5 bases). This CDR3 spans 16 amino acids. Trimming removed 7 bases from V and 1 base from J, with 17 bases in between. Per the germline V gene, CDR1 is LNHDA and CDR2 is SQIVND (reference sequence). The CDR3, as DNA: TGTGCCAGTACCGGACTCCGGGTTGCGTCCTACAATGAGCAGTTCTTC. This encodes CASTGLRVASYNEQFF.

This clonotype occurred many times. The V call is TRBV7-9, the J call TRBJ2-1; 10 nucleotides line up with TRBD2. CDR3 length: 15 residues. Germline values: CDR1 SEHNR, CDR2 FQNEAQ (reference sequence). Trimming cost V 5 bases and J 3 bases; bases outside gene matches: 4. CDR3 sequence reads: CASSHGLADYNEQFF. The DNA for the CDR3 is TGTGCCAGCAGCCACGGACTAGCGGACTACAATGAGCAGTTCTTC.

This clonotype occurred many times. This chain's CDR3 is CASSQDSGNSYNEQFF. The CDR3 DNA sequence: TGCGCCAGCAGCCAAGATTCGGGGAACTCCTACAATGAGCAGTTCTTC. The chain couples TRBV4-3 to TRBJ2-1, with D possibly matching TRBD2 (5 bases). Trimming removed 0 bases from V and 0 bases from J, with 9 bases in between. Germline loops: CDR1 LGHNA, CDR2 YSLEER. CDR3 length: 16 amino acids.

The sample holds many counts of this clonotype. The chain uses TRBV7-6 and TRBJ2-1; the match to TRBD2 covers 7 bases. The CDR3 has 17 residues. Losses at the gene ends were 0 bases for V and 6 bases for J; bases not matched to a gene: 11. The germline V gene encodes CDR1 SGHVS and CDR2 FNYEAQ. CDR3 loop: CASSLAPGTPGGNEQFF. CDR3 DNA: TGTGCCAGCAGCTTAGCGCCAGGGACGCCGGGGGGCAATGAGCAGTTCTTC.

The chain uses TRBV7-3 and TRBJ2-1, with D hard to call. The CDR3 is 15 amino acids. Trimming took off 4 bases at V and 5 bases at J, with 15 bases between the two ends. CDR1 SGHTA and CDR2 FQGTGA come from the germline V gene. In DNA, the CDR3 is TGTGCCAGCAGCTCGTTCGGAAAGCAAGACAATGAGCAGTTCTTC. Residues: CASSSFGKQDNEQFF.

This clonotype was recorded many times. The chain carries TRBV5-1 and TRBJ2-1, with D hard to call. The V end was cut by 0 bases, the J end by 10 bases, with 8 bases between. CDR1 is SGHRS and CDR2 is YFSETQ in the germline V gene. This CDR3 comprises 12 residues. The CDR3 nucleotides read TGCGCCAGCAGCTTGGATTCGGGCGAGCAGTTCTTC. Amino acid sequence: CASSLDSGEQFF.

Concerning this clonotype: One end of the junction does not line up with germline, which may come from a read error. V and J are TRBV7-9 and TRBJ2-5; 10 nucleotides align to TRBD2. The germline V gene encodes CDR1 SEHNR and CDR2 FQNEAQ (reference sequence). This CDR3 comprises 14 residues. CDR3 DNA: TGTGCCATCAGCCCTGGGGGACTAGCGGAGACCCAGTACTTC. This encodes CAISPGGLAETQYF. The entire variable domain, with the rest obtained from reference TRBV7-9 and TRBJ2-5, is as follows: DTGVSQNPRHKITKRGQNVTFRCDPISEHNRLYWYRQTLGQGPEFLTYFQNEAQLEKSRLLSDRFSAERPKGSFSTLEIQRTEQGDSAMYLCAISPGGLAETQYFGPGTRLLVL.

There are many counts of this clonotype. The chain uses TRBV7-3 and TRBJ2-2; TRBD2 might be the D (6 bases). The V end was cut by 3 bases, the J end by 2 bases, with 10 bases between. CDR3 size: 15 residues. Germline V CDR1 and CDR2: SGHTA, FQGTGA. CDR3 residues: CASSFRGTNTGELFF. Here the CDR3 DNA reads TGTGCCAGCAGCTTCCGGGGGACTAACACCGGGGAGCTGTTTTTT. Filled out from reference TRBV7-3 and TRBJ2-2, the complete variable domain reads GAGVSQTPSNKVTEKGKYVELRCDPISGHTALYWYRQSLGQGPEFLIYFQGTGAADDSGLPNDRFFAVRPEGSVSTLKIQRTERGDSAVYLCASSFRGTNTGELFFGEGSRLTVL.